The 6 T cell receptor beta chains below all came from one sample that was sequenced in a study of T-cell reconstitution after alpha-beta-depleted transplantation in children. The TCRbeta library was prepared with unique molecular identifiers. TCRdb reanalysed the PCR reads using MiXCR and keeps one entry per CDR3 protein. Here the sample spans 200,000 to 250,000 distinct CDR3 sequences, more than 20% being singletons. Source: PBMCs, mostly from graft donor cells, taken 360 days after TCRalphabeta/CD19-depleted stem cell transplant. These receptors originate from a female patient younger than 10 who had a stem cell transplant for congenital amegakaryocytic thrombocytopenia, so the T cells may come from the graft donor.

The chain links TRBV2 to TRBJ1-4; D unresolved. Germline V gene data show CDR1 as SNHLY and CDR2 as FYNNEI. Trimming stripped 7 bases from V and 8 bases from J, with 17 bases between. CDR3 size: 14 residues. CDR3 in amino acids: CASTEGRVGEKLFF. The CDR3 bases are TGTGCCAGCACAGAAGGGAGGGTTGGGGAAAAACTGTTTTTT.

In this sample, this clonotype turned up once. The rearrangement links TRBV18 to TRBJ2-1, with a possible D match to TRBD1 (6 bases). V lost 4 bases to trimming and J lost 5 bases, with 30 bases between them. The CDR3 totals 20 residues. Germline CDR1 KGHSH, CDR2 LQKENI. CDR3: CASSRVRGGIRISANNEQFF. CDR3 bases: TGTGCCAGCTCACGAGTCAGGGGTGGAATCCGAATTTCGGCTAACAATGAGCAGTTCTTC.

The chain employs TRBV28 and TRBJ2-1; 7 bases agree with TRBD2. CDR3 length: 15 residues. Germline trimming cut 8 bases from V and 4 bases from J; bases unmatched to any gene: 11. CDR1 MDHEN and CDR2 SYDVKM come from the germline V gene. The CDR3 is CASPRLAGQYNEQFF. CDR3 bases: TGTGCCAGCCCGAGACTAGCAGGACAATACAATGAGCAGTTCTTC.

This clonotype was counted a few times. V and J are TRBV20-1 and TRBJ1-1, with D perhaps matching TRBD1 (6 bases). V was shortened by 1 base and J by 0 bases, with 21 bases between the two germline ends. CDR1 is DFQATT and CDR2 is SNEGSKA in the germline V gene (reference sequence). The length of the CDR3 is 18 residues. The CDR3 here is CSARVPWTAGVMNTEAFF. CDR3 sequence (DNA): TGCAGTGCTAGAGTTCCCTGGACAGCCGGAGTCATGAACACTGAAGCTTTCTTT.

The chain carries TRBV7-8 and TRBJ2-2, with unresolved D. This CDR3 comprises 13 residues. The germline V and J ends were trimmed by 4 bases and 6 bases, with 9 bases remaining between them. Per germline, CDR1 SGHVS and CDR2 FQNEAQ. The CDR3 DNA is TGTGCCAGCAGCTCAAGCGCCCCCGGGGAGCTGTTTTTT. Translation gives CASSSSAPGELFF.

Details on this clonotype: Because the CDR3 is missing its conserved closing phenylalanine or tryptophan, this is likely a read error. The rearrangement links TRBV12-3 or TRBV12-4 to TRBJ1-1, with 7 bases aligning to TRBD1. The V gene end was trimmed by 6 bases and the J gene end by 4 bases; junction bases not matched to a gene: 8. CDR3 length: 14 residues. CDR3: CASRSDREATEAFV. The CDR3 bases are TGTGCCAGCAGATCAGACAGGGAGGCCACTGAAGCTTTCGTT.